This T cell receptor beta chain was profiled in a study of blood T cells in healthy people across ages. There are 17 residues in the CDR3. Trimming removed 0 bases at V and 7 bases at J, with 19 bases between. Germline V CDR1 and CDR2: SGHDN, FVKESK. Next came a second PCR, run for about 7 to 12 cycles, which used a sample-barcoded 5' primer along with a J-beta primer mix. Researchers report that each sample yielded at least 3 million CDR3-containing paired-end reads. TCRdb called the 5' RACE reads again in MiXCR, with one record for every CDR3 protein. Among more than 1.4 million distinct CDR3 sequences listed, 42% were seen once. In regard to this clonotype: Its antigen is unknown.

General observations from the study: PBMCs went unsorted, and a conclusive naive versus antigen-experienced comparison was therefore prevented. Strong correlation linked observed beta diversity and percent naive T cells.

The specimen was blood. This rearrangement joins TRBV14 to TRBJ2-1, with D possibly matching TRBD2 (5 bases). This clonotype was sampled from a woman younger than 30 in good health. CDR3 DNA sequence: TGTGCCAGCAGCCAAGAAGGAGTCGCCCCGGGGTTGAATGAGCAGTTCTTC. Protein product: CASSQEGVAPGLNEQFF.